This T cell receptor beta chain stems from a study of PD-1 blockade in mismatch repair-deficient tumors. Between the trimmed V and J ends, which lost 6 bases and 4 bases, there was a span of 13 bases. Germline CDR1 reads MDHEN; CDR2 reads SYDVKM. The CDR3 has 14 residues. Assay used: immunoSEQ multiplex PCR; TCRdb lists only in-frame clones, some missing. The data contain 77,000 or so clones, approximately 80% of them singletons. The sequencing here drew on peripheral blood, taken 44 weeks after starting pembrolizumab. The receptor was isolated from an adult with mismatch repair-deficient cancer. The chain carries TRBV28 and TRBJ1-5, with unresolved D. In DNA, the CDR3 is TGTGCCAGCAGGCCCGCGGGGATAAATCAGCCCCAGCATTTT. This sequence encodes CASRPAGINQPQHF.